Presented here are 8 T cell receptor beta chains from one specimen sequenced in a study of blood T cell repertoires in COVID-19. Using immunoSEQ multiplex PCR, the repertoire was profiled, and TCRdb retains in-frame clones only, with some absent. The sample has roughly 150,000 clones; roughly 80% are singletons. The specimen was peripheral blood. These TCRs come from a woman at least 80 years old with acute or convalescent COVID-19.

The chain couples TRBV5-1 to TRBJ1-1; D is unclear. Germline assignment: CDR1 SGHRS and CDR2 YFSETQ. The CDR3 has 14 residues. Trimming cost V 0 bases and J 3 bases, with 9 bases left between them. The CDR3 DNA follows: TGCGCCAGCAGCTTGGTTGGGGAGGACACTGAAGCTTTCTTT. It encodes CASSLVGEDTEAFF. Looking up the rest from reference TRBV5-1 and TRBJ1-1 gives the full variable domain: KAGVTQTPRYLIKTRGQQVTLSCSPISGHRSVSWYQQTPGQGLQFLFEYFSETQRNKGNFPGRFSGRQFSNSRSEMNVSTLELGDSALYLCASSLVGEDTEAFFGQGTRLTVV.

This rearrangement joins TRBV5-5 to TRBJ1-2; 11 nucleotides line up with TRBD1. The junction had 8 bases not matched to a gene; V was cut back by 1 base and J by 6 bases. This CDR3 has 16 amino acids. Germline assignment: CDR1 SGHKS and CDR2 YYEKEE (reference sequence). CDR3 coding DNA: TGTGCCAGCAGCTTGACCTGGGACAGGGGGAAGAATGGCTACACCTTC. It encodes CASSLTWDRGKNGYTF.

This clone was observed a single time. The V and J genes are TRBV7-3 and TRBJ2-2; 7 bases match TRBD1. This CDR3 comprises 15 residues. V lost 5 bases to trimming and J lost 5 bases; unmatched junction nucleotides: 8. Germline V lookup: CDR1 SGHTA, CDR2 FQGTGA. The CDR3 nucleotides are TGTGCCAGCAGCCCCTCAGGGGGTCCAACCGGGGAGCTGTTTTTT. This codes for CASSPSGGPTGELFF.

The V gene is TRBV7-2, the J gene TRBJ2-1; 8 nucleotides match TRBD1. V lost 5 bases to trimming and J lost 10 bases; unmatched junction nucleotides: 7. This CDR3 is 13 amino acids long. Germline CDR1 reads SGHTA; CDR2 reads FQGNSA. The CDR3 DNA reads TGTGCCAGCAGCCCGGGACGGACAGGGGAGCAGTTCTTC. Its protein is CASSPGRTGEQFF.

This chain links TRBV7-9 with TRBJ2-5; tentatively, D is TRBD1 (5 bases). Trimming left V 2 bases short and J 6 bases short, with 16 bases between. The CDR3 extends over 15 amino acids. Germline V gene sequence: CDR1 SEHNR, CDR2 FQNEAQ (reference sequence). CDR3 sequence: CASSLWTGREQTQYF. In DNA form, the CDR3 reads TGTGCCAGCAGCTTATGGACCGGCAGGGAACAGACCCAGTACTTC. Looking up the rest from reference TRBV7-9 and TRBJ2-5 gives the full variable domain: DTGVSQNPRHKITKRGQNVTFRCDPISEHNRLYWYRQTLGQGPEFLTYFQNEAQLEKSRLLSDRFSAERPKGSFSTLEIQRTEQGDSAMYLCASSLWTGREQTQYFGPGTRLLVL.

Concerning this clone itself: Other nucleotide sequences from this sample produce the same CDR3. The chain recombines TRBV7-2 with TRBJ1-4, with 9 bases that match TRBD1. The CDR3 consists of 14 residues. Germline loops: CDR1 SGHTA, CDR2 FQGNSA. The V and J ends lost 5 bases and 5 bases, in that order; junction bases with no gene match: 3. CDR3 sequence reads: CASSPGQGNEKLFF. CDR3 nucleotide sequence: TGTGCCAGCAGCCCAGGACAGGGGAATGAAAAACTGTTTTTT.

This clone was observed a few times. The CDR3 DNA follows: TGTGCCACCGGGGGACAGGGCCATAATCAGCCCCAGCATTTT. This sequence encodes CATGGQGHNQPQHF. V gene TRBV24-1 combines with J gene TRBJ1-5; 9 nucleotides agree with TRBD1. The junction had 6 bases not matched to a gene; V was cut back by 9 bases and J by 4 bases. This CDR3 contains 14 residues. Germline V gene data show CDR1 as KGHDR and CDR2 as SFDVKD.

This clone was detected once. This chain joins TRBV7-2 and TRBJ1-2; D perhaps matches TRBD1 (6 bases). V was shortened by 1 base and J by 8 bases, with 8 bases between the two germline ends. The CDR3 is 12 amino acids. CDR1 and CDR2 (germline): SGHTA, FQGNSA. CDR3 protein: CASSLETGGYTF. The CDR3 coding sequence is TGTGCCAGCAGCTTAGAGACAGGAGGCTACACCTTC.